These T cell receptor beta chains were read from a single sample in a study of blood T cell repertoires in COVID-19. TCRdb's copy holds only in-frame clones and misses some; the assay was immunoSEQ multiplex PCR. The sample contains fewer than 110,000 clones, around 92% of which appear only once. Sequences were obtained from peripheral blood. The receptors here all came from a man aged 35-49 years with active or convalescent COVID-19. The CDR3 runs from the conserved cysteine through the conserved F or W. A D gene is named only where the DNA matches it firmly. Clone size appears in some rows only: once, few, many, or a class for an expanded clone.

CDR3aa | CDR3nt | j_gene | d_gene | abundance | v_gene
CASSYRQGVGRSTRDEQFF | TGTGCCAGCAGCTACCGACAGGGGGTAGGGAGGTCGACTAGGGATGAGCAGTTCTTC | TRBJ2-1 | TRBD1 | NA | TRBV5-5
CASSVGDRPNYGYTF | TGTGCCAGCAGCGTAGGGGACAGGCCTAACTATGGCTACACCTTC | TRBJ1-2 | TRBD1 | NA | TRBV9
CASSEMLGQGHGYTF | TGTGCCAGCAGTGAAATGTTAGGACAGGGGCATGGCTACACCTTC | TRBJ1-2 | TRBD1 | NA | TRBV6-1
CASSPGGQGTRVRYGYTF | TGTGCCAGCAGCCCGGGGGGACAGGGGACCAGAGTTAGGTATGGCTACACCTTC | TRBJ1-2 | TRBD1 | NA | TRBV5-4
CASSKGEGVSSYEQYF | TGTGCCAGCAGCAAAGGGGAGGGGGTAAGCTCCTACGAGCAGTACTTC | TRBJ2-7 | NA | NA | TRBV21-1
CASSPRTGDEQFF | TGTGCCAGCAGCCCAAGGACAGGGGATGAGCAGTTCTTC | TRBJ2-1 | TRBD1 | few | TRBV9
CASILYQGAGELFF | TGTGCCAGCATCCTATATCAGGGGGCCGGGGAGCTGTTTTTT | TRBJ2-2 | TRBD1 | NA | TRBV28
CASSQGRGQGANEQFF | TGTGCCAGCAGCCAAGGTAGGGGACAGGGGGCCAATGAGCAGTTCTTC | TRBJ2-1 | TRBD1 | NA | TRBV4-2
CASSPISSSYNEQFF | TGTGCCAGCTCACCAATATCTAGCTCCTACAATGAGCAGTTCTTC | TRBJ2-1 | NA | NA | TRBV18
CASSQVDRDGGPQHF | TGCGCCAGCAGCCAAGTCGACAGGGACGGGGGGCCCCAGCATTTT | TRBJ1-5 | TRBD1 | NA | TRBV4-1
CASSYAGLSEPGYTF | TGTGCCAGCAGTTACGCGGGCCTTTCCGAGCCTGGCTACACCTTC | TRBJ1-2 | NA | few | TRBV6-5
CASSGGDSLGGYTF | TGCGCCAGCAGCGGAGGGGACAGCCTGGGTGGCTACACCTTC | TRBJ1-2 | TRBD1 | NA | TRBV5-1
CASSGTGTGSYNEQFF | TGTGCCAGCAGCGGAACCGGGACAGGCTCCTACAATGAGCAGTTCTTC | TRBJ2-1 | TRBD1 | NA | TRBV7-2
CASSSAGTGHFF | TGTGCCAGCAGTTCGGCAGGGACAGGCCATTTCTTT | TRBJ1-1 | TRBD1 | NA | TRBV6-2/TRBV6-3
CASSLERAGNQPQHF | TGTGCCAGCAGCCTAGAGCGGGCTGGCAATCAGCCCCAGCATTTT | TRBJ1-5 | NA | NA | TRBV7-9
CASSWTGPTETQYF | TGTGCCAGCAGCTGGACAGGACCAACAGAGACCCAGTACTTC | TRBJ2-5 | TRBD1 | NA | TRBV7-3
CASRDVGGDYNEQFF | TGTGCTAGCAGGGACGTCGGAGGGGACTACAATGAGCAGTTCTTC | TRBJ2-1 | NA | once | TRBV7-7
CASSLGGQYNEQFF | TGTGCCAGCAGCTTGGGAGGGCAGTACAATGAGCAGTTCTTC | TRBJ2-1 | TRBD2 | NA | TRBV7-3
CASSLNTGFYGYTF | TGTGCCAGCAGCTTAAACACAGGCTTCTATGGCTACACCTTC | TRBJ1-2 | NA | NA | TRBV7-2
CASSEGGSGELFF | TGTGCCAGCAGTGAAGGAGGTTCCGGGGAGCTGTTTTTT | TRBJ2-2 | NA | NA | TRBV25-1
CASSYGDSKLFF | TGTGCCAGCAGTTACGGGGACTCAAAACTGTTTTTT | TRBJ1-4 | NA | few | TRBV6-6
CASSLRGSYNEQFF | TGTGCCAGCAGCTTAAGGGGATCCTACAATGAGCAGTTCTTC | TRBJ2-1 | NA | NA | TRBV7-9
CATAGTYSGNTIYF | TGTGCCACCGCGGGGACTTACTCTGGAAACACCATATATTTT | TRBJ1-3 | NA | NA | TRBV19
CATLGGEYEQYF | TGTGCCACCCTGGGGGGTGAATACGAGCAGTACTTC | TRBJ2-7 | NA | NA | TRBV2
CATAEGPGGGYTF | TGTGCCACCGCGGAGGGCCCAGGAGGGGGCTACACCTTC | TRBJ1-2 | NA | NA | TRBV10-3
CSVVSGTSPEQYF | TGCAGCGTGGTCTCCGGGACTAGCCCCGAGCAGTACTTC | TRBJ2-7 | TRBD2 | NA | TRBV29-1
CAISTRQGVSYNEQFF | TGTGCCATCAGTACCCGACAGGGGGTCTCCTACAATGAGCAGTTCTTC | TRBJ2-1 | TRBD1 | NA | TRBV10-3
CASSQGFSGQETQYF | TGCGCCAGCAGCCAAGGCTTTTCGGGCCAAGAGACCCAGTACTTC | TRBJ2-5 | NA | NA | TRBV4-1
CASSENRGNLYEQYF | TGCGCCAGCAGTGAAAACAGGGGGAATCTCTACGAGCAGTACTTC | TRBJ2-7 | TRBD1 | few | TRBV10-2
CATGTASYEQYF | TGTGCCACCGGGACAGCCTCCTACGAGCAGTACTTC | TRBJ2-7 | TRBD1 | NA | TRBV10-3
CASSEWTDGELFF | TGTGCCAGCAGTGAATGGACTGACGGGGAGCTGTTTTTT | TRBJ2-2 | NA | NA | TRBV6-1
CAWSGLAGSTDTQYF | TGTGCCTGGAGTGGGCTAGCGGGGAGCACAGATACGCAGTATTTT | TRBJ2-3 | TRBD2 | NA | TRBV30
CASSLNRAGNQPQHF | TGTGCCAGCAGCTTAAACAGGGCAGGCAATCAGCCCCAGCATTTT | TRBJ1-5 | NA | NA | TRBV7-8
CASKTGFGTDTQYF | TGTGCCAGCAAAACAGGGTTTGGCACAGATACGCAGTATTTT | TRBJ2-3 | NA | NA | TRBV7-8
CASSRETFRTDTQYF | TGTGCCAGCAGCCGAGAAACGTTTCGGACAGATACGCAGTATTTT | TRBJ2-3 | NA | NA | TRBV7-6
CASSEGGGAGYGYTF | TGTGCCAGCAGTGAGGGCGGGGGCGCTGGCTATGGCTACACCTTC | TRBJ1-2 | NA | NA | TRBV2
CASSLGLNQETQYF | TGCGCCAGCAGCTTGGGGCTTAACCAAGAGACCCAGTACTTC | TRBJ2-5 | NA | NA | TRBV5-1
CASSLFRNEKLFF | TGTGCCAGCAGCTTATTCCGGAATGAAAAACTGTTTTTT | TRBJ1-4 | NA | NA | TRBV7-8
CASSSQRLATYNEQFF | TGTGCCAGCAGCTCACAGAGACTAGCGACGTACAATGAGCAGTTCTTC | TRBJ2-1 | TRBD2 | NA | TRBV7-2